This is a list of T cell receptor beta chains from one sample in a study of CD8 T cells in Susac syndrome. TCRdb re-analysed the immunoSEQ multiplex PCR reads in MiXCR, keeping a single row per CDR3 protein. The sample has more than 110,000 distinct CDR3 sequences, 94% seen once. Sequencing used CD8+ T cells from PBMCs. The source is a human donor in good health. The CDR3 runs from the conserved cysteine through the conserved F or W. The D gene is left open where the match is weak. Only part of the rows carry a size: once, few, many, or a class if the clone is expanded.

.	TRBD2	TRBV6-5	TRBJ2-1	TGTGCCAGCAGTTCCGCCGGGGGGCTAGCGGGAGTTCGGAATGAGCAGTTCTTC	CASSSAGGLAGVRNEQFF
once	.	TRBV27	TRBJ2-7	TGTGCCAGCAGTTTTTCCCGGGGGTTAGTAGAGCAGTACTTC	CASSFSRGLVEQYF
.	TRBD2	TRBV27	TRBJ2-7	TGTGCCAGCAGTCCCGACCCCAGCGGGAGCACCTACGAGCAGTACTTC	CASSPDPSGSTYEQYF
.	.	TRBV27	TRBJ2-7	TGTGCCAGCACCGGGAGTCTGAACGAGCAGTACTTC	CASTGSLNEQYF
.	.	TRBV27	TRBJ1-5	TGTGCCAGCAGTTCGAGGCAGGCTCCTAATCAGCCCCAGCATTTT	CASSSRQAPNQPQHF
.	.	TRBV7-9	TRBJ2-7	TGTGCCAGCAGCCCTCCAAGGGCCAGGGTAAACGAGCAGTACTTC	CASSPPRARVNEQYF
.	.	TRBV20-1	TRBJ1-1	TGCAGTGCTAGAGATTTTGTCGAAGCTTTCTTT	CSARDFVEAFF
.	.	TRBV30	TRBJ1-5	TGTGCCTGGAGTGTATCAGGGTATGGCGTTCAGCCCCAGCATTTT	CAWSVSGYGVQPQHF
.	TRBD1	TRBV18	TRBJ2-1	TGTGCCAGCTCACCGCCGGGACAGGGGTACAATGAGCAGTTCTTC	CASSPPGQGYNEQFF
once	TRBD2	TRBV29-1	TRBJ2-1	TGCAGCGCCACATACCGGGTCCCTAGCGGTGAGCAGTTCTTC	CSATYRVPSGEQFF
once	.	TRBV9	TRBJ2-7	TGTGCCAGCAGCGAAGGGACCTTCTCTTCCTACGAGCAGTACTTC	CASSEGTFSSYEQYF
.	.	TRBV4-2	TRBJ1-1	TGTGCCAGCAGCCAAGTCGGCGGGATGAACACTGAAGCTTTCTTT	CASSQVGGMNTEAFF
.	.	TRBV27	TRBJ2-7	TGTGCCAGCAGTTTGGCCCCACGGGGATCCTACGAGCAGTACTTC	CASSLAPRGSYEQYF
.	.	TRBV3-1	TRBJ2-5	TGTGCCACCGACGCCCCGATGACACTACAAGAGACCCAGTACTTC	CATDAPMTLQETQYF
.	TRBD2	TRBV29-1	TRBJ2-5	TGCAGCGTTGAAAGCCTAGCGGACGGGGCCCAGTACTTC	CSVESLADGAQYF
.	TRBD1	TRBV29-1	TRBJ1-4	TGCAGCGTTCCCGAACCGGGACAGTATGAAAAACTGTTTTTT	CSVPEPGQYEKLFF
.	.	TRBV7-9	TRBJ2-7	TGTGCCAGCAGCTTAGTCCTAGCGCCGTACGAGCAGTACTTC	CASSLVLAPYEQYF
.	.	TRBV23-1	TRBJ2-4	TGCGCCAGCAGTCAATCGATCGCAGGGCGGTTGAACATTCAGTACTTC	CASSQSIAGRLNIQYF
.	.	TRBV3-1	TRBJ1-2	TGTGCCAGCAGCAAACCCGGTCAGATTCCTGACTATGGCTACACCTTC	CASSKPGQIPDYGYTF
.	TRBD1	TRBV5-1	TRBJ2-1	TGCGCCAGCACGGGACAGGGGGCTCATGAGCAGTTCTTC	CASTGQGAHEQFF
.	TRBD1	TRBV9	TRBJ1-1	TGTGCCAGCAGCGCGGGGACAGGCCCAACTGGAGCTTTCTTT	CASSAGTGPTGAFF
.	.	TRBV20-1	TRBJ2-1	TGCAGTGCTAGGTTAGGCGCATCCTCCTACAATGAGCAGTTCTTC	CSARLGASSYNEQFF
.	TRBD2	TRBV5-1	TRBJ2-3	TGCGCCAGCAGCTTGTGGGCGGGAGAGGCAGATACGCAGTATTTT	CASSLWAGEADTQYF
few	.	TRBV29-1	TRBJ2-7	TGCAGCGTTGAAGGAGAGGGGGGAACCTACGAGCAGTACTTC	CSVEGEGGTYEQYF
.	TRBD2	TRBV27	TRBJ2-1	TGTGCCAGCAGTTTTTCACTAGCGGGAGCCCGCAATGAGCAGTTCTTC	CASSFSLAGARNEQFF
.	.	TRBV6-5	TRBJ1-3	TGTGCCAGCAGTTCGACAGGCTCTGGAAACACCATATATTTT	CASSSTGSGNTIYF
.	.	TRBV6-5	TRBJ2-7	TGTGCCAGCAACGAACTAACAGGGACCTACGAGCAGTACTTC	CASNELTGTYEQYF
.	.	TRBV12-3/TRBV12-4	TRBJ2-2	TGTGCCAGCAGTCCACCCAACTCCCTGGTGAACACCGGGGAGCTGTTTTTT	CASSPPNSLVNTGELFF
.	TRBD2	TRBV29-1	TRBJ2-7	TGCAGCGTCGCCGGGAGGGAGAGCTCCTACGAGCAGTACTTC	CSVAGRESSYEQYF
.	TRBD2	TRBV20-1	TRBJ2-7	TGCAGTGCTAGAGAACCAGCGGGAGTAGGGTACGAGCAGTACTTC	CSAREPAGVGYEQYF
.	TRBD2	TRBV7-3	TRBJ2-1	TGTGCCAGCAGCCTAAGCGGGAGGCCGGATGAGCAGTTCTTC	CASSLSGRPDEQFF
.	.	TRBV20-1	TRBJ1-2	TGCAGTGCTAGGTGGACAGATTTTAACTATGGCTACACCTTC	CSARWTDFNYGYTF
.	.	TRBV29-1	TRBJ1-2	TGCAGCGTTCCCGGGACCCCCTATGGCTACACCTTC	CSVPGTPYGYTF
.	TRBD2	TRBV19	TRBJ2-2	TGTGCCAGTAGCAGGGTCCCGGGACTAGTCTACACCGGGGAGCTGTTTTTT	CASSRVPGLVYTGELFF
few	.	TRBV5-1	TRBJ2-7	TGCGCCAGCAGCATTGCTAGCTCCTACGAGCAGTACTTC	CASSIASSYEQYF
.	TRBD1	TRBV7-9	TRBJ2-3	TGTGCCAGCAGCCCACGGACAGGGCGGACAGATACGCAGTATTTT	CASSPRTGRTDTQYF
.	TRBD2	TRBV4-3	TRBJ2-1	TGCGCCAGCAGCCCTAGCGGGAGGGCCGGCGGGAGAGGTGAGCAGTTCTTC	CASSPSGRAGGRGEQFF
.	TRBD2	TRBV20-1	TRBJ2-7	TGCAGTGCTAGCGGGAGGGACCACGAGCAGTACTTC	CSASGRDHEQYF
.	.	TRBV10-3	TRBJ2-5	TGTGCCATCAGGGAGGATAGGAGAGAGACCCAGTACTTC	CAIREDRRETQYF
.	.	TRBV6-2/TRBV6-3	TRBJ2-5	TGTGCCAGCAGCCAGACGGGGTGGGAGACCCAGTACTTC	CASSQTGWETQYF
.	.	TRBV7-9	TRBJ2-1	TGTGCCAGCAGCTTAGCCGGTGTGTGGGAGACCTACAATGAGCAGTTCTTC	CASSLAGVWETYNEQFF
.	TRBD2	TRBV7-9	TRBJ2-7	TGTGCCAGCAGCTTACTTGCGGGAGCCCACGAGCAGTACTTC	CASSLLAGAHEQYF
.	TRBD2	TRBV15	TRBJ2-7	TGTGCCACCAGCAGAGCAGGACTAGCGAATAGCGAGCAGTACTTC	CATSRAGLANSEQYF
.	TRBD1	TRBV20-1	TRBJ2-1	TGCAGTGCTAGGGGACAGGGGGCGCATGAGCAGTTCTTC	CSARGQGAHEQFF
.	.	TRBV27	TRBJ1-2	TGTGCCAGCAGGCGCGGGGGCGATGGCTACACCTTC	CASRRGGDGYTF